This T cell receptor beta chain was identified during a study of cytomegalovirus exposure and HLA in healthy donors. About this clone itself: No antigen is known for it.

The germline V gene encodes CDR1 LNHDA and CDR2 SQIVND (reference sequence). This CDR3 is built from 13 residues. Trimming cost V 4 bases and J 4 bases, with 8 bases left between them. These donors counted as nominally healthy when sampled, but unrecorded immune exposures were likely. Points from the study as a whole: In a later analysis, compared with equally common non-associated chains, HLA-associated beta chains were more expanded. Looking again later, the authors saw that most CMV-associated TCR beta chains seemed HLA-restricted.

Amplification used 60 Vbeta primers and 13 Jbeta primers. Generated by immunoSEQ multiplex PCR, the TCRdb table keeps only in-frame clones and is missing some. The data contain tens of thousands of clones, around 66% of them singletons. The chain has TRBV19 and TRBJ2-1; no firm D call. This sequence originates from a male donor in good health and CMV-seropositive. Material: PBMCs. CDR3 protein: CASSTPQYNEQFF. Here the CDR3 DNA reads TGTGCCAGTAGTACCCCCCAGTACAATGAGCAGTTCTTC.